A single T cell receptor (beta chain) is shown here with its context. The assay was immunoSEQ multiplex PCR, and TCRdb's table has in-frame clones only and misses some. In the table there are 200,000 to 300,000 clones, 86% of which are singletons. These data belong to a study of blood T cell repertoires in COVID-19. The sequenced material came from peripheral blood. The clonotype originates from a man aged 25 to 45 with active or convalescent COVID-19.

CDR3 coding DNA: TGTGCCAGCAGACCGCTTCAGGGTAACACTGAAGCTTTCTTT. Amino acids: CASRPLQGNTEAFF. The rearrangement uses TRBV6-6 and TRBJ1-1; tentative D call: TRBD1 (5 bases). This CDR3 is built from 14 residues. CDR1 and CDR2 from the germline V gene are MNHNY and SVGAGI (reference sequence). With 6 bases removed from V and 2 bases from J, the gap between germline ends came to 13 bases.